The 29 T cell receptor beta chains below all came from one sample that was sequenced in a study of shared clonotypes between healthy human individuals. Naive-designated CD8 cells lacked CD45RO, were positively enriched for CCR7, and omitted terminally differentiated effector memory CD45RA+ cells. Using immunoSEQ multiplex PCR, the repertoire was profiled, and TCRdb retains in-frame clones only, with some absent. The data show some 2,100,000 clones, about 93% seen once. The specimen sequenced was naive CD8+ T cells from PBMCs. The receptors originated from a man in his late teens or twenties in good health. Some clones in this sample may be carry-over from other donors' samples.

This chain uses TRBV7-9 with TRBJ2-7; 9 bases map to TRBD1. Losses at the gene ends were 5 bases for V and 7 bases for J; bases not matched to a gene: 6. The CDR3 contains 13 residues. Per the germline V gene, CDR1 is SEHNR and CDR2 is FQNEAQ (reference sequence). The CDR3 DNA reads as TGTGCCAGCAGCCCCGGGACAGGGAAAGAGCAGTACTTC. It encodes CASSPGTGKEQYF.

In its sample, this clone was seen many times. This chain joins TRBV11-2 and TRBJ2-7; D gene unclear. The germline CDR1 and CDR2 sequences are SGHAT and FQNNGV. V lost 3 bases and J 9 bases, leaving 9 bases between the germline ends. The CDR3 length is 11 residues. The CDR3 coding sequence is TGTGCCAGCAGCTTCACTGGCGGGCAGTACTTC. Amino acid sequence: CASSFTGGQYF.

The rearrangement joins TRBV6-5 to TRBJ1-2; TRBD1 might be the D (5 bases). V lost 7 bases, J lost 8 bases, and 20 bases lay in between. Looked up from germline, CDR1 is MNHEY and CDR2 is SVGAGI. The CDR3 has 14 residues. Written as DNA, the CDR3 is TGTGCCAGCACTCCAACCCGGGACTTACACGGCTACACCTTC. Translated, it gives CASTPTRDLHGYTF.

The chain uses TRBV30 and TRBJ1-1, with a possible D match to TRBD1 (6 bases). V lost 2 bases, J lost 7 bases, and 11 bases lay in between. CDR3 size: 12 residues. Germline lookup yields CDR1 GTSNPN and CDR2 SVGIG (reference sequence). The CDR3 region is CAWSWGAHEAFF. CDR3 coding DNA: TGTGCCTGGAGTTGGGGGGCCCATGAAGCTTTCTTT.

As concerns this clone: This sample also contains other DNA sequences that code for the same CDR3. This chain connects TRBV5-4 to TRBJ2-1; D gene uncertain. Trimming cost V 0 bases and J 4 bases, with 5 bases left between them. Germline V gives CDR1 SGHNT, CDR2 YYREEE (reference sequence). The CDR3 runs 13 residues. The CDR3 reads CASSLELYNEQFF. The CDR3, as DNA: TGTGCCAGCAGCTTGGAACTATACAATGAGCAGTTCTTC.

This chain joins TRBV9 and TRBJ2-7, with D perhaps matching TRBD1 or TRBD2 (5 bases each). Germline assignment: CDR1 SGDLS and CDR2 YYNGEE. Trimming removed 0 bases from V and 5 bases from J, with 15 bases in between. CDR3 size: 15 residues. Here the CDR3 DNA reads TGTGCCAGCAGCGTAGGAGGGCGGCAGGGTGACGAGCAGTACTTC. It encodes CASSVGGRQGDEQYF.

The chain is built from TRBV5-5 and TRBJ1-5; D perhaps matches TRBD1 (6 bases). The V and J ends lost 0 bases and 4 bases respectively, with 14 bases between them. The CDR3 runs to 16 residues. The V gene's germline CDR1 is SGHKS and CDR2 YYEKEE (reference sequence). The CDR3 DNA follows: TGTGCCAGCAGCTTGGACCCGGACAGAAAAAATCAGCCCCAGCATTTT. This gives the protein CASSLDPDRKNQPQHF.

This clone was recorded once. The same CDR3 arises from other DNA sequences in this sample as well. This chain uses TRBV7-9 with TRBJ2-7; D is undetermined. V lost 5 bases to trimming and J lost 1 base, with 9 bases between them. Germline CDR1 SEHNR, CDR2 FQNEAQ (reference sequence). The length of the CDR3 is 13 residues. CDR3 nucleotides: TGTGCCAGCAGCCCTCCCCGATCCTACGAGCAGTACTTC. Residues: CASSPPRSYEQYF.

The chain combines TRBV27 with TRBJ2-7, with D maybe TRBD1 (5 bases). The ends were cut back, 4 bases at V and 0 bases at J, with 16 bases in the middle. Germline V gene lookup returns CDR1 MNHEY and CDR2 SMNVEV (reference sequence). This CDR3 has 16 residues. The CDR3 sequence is CASSSLSGLGSYEQYF. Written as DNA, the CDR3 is TGTGCCAGCAGTTCTCTTTCAGGGTTGGGCTCCTACGAGCAGTACTTC.

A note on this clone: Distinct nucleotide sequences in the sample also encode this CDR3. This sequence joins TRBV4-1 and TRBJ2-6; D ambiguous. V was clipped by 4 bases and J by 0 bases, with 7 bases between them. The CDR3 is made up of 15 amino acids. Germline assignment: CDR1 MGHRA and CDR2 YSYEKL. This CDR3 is CASSPVSSGANVLTF. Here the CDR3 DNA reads TGCGCCAGCAGCCCGGTAAGCTCTGGGGCCAACGTCCTGACTTTC.

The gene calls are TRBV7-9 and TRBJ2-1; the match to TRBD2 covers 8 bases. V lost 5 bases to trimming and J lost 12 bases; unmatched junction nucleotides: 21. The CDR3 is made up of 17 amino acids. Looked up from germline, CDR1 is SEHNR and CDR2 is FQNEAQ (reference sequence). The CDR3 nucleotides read TGTGCCAGCAGCCCGACCGCCGTCAAGCGGGGGCCCCTCGGGCAGTTCTTC. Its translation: CASSPTAVKRGPLGQFF.

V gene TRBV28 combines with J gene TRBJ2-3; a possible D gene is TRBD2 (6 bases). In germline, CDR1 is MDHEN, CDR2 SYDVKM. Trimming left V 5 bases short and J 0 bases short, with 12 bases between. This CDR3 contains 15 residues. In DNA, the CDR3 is TGTGCCAGCAGTCCGACTAGTACGAGCACAGATACGCAGTATTTT. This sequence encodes CASSPTSTSTDTQYF.

The CDR3 sequence is CASSSDLTAGETQYF. The CDR3 DNA is TGTGCCAGCAGCTCCGACTTAACGGCGGGGGAGACCCAGTACTTC. The rearrangement uses TRBV7-9 and TRBJ2-5, with a possible D match to TRBD2 (6 bases). The CDR3 contains 15 residues. Germline CDR1 is SEHNR and CDR2 is FQNEAQ (reference sequence). Trimming shortened V by 4 bases and J by 5 bases, and 17 bases separated the two germline ends.

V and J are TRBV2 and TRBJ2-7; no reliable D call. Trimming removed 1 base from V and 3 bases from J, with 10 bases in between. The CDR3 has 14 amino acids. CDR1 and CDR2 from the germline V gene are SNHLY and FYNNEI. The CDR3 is CASSEGPGRYEQYF. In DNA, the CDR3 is TGTGCCAGCAGTGAAGGCCCCGGCCGCTACGAGCAGTACTTC.

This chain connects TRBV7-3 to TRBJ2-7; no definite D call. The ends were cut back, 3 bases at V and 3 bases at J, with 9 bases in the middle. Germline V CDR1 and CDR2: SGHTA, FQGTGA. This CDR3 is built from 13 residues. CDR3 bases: TGTGCCAGCAGCTTCGGGCAGCTCTACGAGCAGTACTTC. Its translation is CASSFGQLYEQYF. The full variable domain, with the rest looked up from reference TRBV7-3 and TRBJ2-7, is GAGVSQTPSNKVTEKGKYVELRCDPISGHTALYWYRQSLGQGPEFLIYFQGTGAADDSGLPNDRFFAVRPEGSVSTLKIQRTERGDSAVYLCASSFGQLYEQYFGPGTRLTVT.

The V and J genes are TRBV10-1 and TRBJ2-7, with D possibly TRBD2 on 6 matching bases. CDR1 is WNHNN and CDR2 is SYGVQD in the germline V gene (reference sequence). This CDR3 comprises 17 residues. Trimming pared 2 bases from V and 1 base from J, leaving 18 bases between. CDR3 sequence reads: CASSEPISGERSYEQYF. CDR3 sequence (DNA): TGCGCCAGCAGTGAGCCTATCTCGGGGGAGAGGTCCTACGAGCAGTACTTC.

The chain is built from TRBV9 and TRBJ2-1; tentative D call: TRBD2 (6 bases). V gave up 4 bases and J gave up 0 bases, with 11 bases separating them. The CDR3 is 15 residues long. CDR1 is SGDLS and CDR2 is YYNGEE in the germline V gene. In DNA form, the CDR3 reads TGTGCCAGCAGCCCTACGACTAGCTCCTACAATGAGCAGTTCTTC. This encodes CASSPTTSSYNEQFF.

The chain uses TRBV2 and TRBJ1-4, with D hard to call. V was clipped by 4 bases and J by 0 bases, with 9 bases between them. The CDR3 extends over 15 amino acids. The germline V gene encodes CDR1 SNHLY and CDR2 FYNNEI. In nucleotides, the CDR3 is TGTGCCAGCAGTGTTACTCCTACAACTAATGAAAAACTGTTTTTT. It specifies CASSVTPTTNEKLFF.

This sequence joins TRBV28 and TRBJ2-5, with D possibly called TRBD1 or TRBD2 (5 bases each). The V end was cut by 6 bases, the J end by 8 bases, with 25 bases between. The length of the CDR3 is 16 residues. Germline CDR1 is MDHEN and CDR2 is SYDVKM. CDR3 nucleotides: TGTGCCAGCAGCTTAACACGTGGTGGGACCGGGGTAACCCAGTACTTC. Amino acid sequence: CASSLTRGGTGVTQYF.

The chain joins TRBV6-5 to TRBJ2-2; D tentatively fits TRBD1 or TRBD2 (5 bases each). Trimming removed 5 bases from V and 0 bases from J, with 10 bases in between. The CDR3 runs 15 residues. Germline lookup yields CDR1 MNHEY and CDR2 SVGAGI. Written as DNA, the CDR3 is TGTGCCAGCAGTCCCGTGGGACCGAACACCGGGGAGCTGTTTTTT. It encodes CASSPVGPNTGELFF.

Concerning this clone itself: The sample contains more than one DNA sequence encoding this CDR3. Here the CDR3 DNA reads TGTGCCAGCAGTTTAACACTAGCGGGAACTTACGAGCAGTACTTC. Translating it yields CASSLTLAGTYEQYF. The chain carries TRBV27 and TRBJ2-7, with 10 bases that match TRBD2. The V gene end was trimmed by 2 bases and the J gene end by 4 bases; junction bases not matched to a gene: 5. The CDR3 has 15 residues. Per the germline V gene, CDR1 is MNHEY and CDR2 is SMNVEV (reference sequence).

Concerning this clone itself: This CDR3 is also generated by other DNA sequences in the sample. CDR3 in amino acids: CASSIRPGYGYTF. The CDR3, as DNA: TGTGCCAGTAGTATCCGGCCAGGCTATGGCTACACCTTC. The V gene is TRBV19, the J gene TRBJ1-2; D is unclear. The V end lost 3 bases, the J end lost 4 bases, and 9 bases lay between the germline ends. Germline V lookup: CDR1 LNHDA, CDR2 SQIVND (reference sequence). The CDR3 is 13 residues long.

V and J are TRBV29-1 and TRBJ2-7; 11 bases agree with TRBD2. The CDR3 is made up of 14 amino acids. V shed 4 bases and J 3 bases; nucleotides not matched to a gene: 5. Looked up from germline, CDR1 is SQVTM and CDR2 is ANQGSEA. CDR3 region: CSVVGLAAGYEQYF. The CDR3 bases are TGCAGCGTTGTGGGACTAGCGGCTGGCTACGAGCAGTACTTC.

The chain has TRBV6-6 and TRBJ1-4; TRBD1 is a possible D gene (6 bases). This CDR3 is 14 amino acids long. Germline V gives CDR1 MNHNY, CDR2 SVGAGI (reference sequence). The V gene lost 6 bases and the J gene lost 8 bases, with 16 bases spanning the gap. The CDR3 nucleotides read TGTGCCAGCAGAACCGGGACAACGAGAGAAAAACTGTTTTTT. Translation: CASRTGTTREKLFF.

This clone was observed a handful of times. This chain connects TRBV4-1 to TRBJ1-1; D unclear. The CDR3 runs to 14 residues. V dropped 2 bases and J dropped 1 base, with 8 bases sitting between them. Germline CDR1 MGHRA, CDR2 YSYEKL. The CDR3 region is CASSQQYTNTEAFF. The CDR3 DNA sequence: TGCGCCAGCAGCCAACAGTATACGAACACTGAAGCTTTCTTT.

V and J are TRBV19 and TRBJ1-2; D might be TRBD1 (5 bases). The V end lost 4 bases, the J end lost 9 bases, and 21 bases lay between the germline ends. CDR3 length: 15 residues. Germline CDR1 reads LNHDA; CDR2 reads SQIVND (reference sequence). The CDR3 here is CASSKTAWETGRYTF. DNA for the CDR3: TGTGCCAGTAGTAAGACCGCGTGGGAGACGGGACGCTACACCTTC.

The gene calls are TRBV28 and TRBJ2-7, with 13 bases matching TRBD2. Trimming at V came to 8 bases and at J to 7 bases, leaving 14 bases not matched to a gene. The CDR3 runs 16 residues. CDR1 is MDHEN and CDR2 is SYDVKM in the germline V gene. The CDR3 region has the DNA TGTGCCAGCCGCCGTGGACTAGCGGGAGACCGGGGGGAGCAGTACTTC. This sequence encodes CASRRGLAGDRGEQYF.

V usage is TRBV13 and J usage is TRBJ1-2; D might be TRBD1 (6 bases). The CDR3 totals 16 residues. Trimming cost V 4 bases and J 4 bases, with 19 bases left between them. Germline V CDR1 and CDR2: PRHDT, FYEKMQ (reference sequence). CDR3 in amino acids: CASSSVLTGPIYGYTF. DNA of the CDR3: TGTGCCAGCAGCTCGGTACTGACAGGACCAATCTATGGCTACACCTTC.

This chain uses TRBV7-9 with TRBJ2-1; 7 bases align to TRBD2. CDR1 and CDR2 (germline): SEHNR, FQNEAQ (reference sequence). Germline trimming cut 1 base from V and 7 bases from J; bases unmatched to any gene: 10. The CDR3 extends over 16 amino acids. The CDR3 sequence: CASSLDLGGAENEQFF. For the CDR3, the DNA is TGTGCCAGCAGCTTAGATTTGGGAGGGGCGGAAAATGAGCAGTTCTTC.